The present TCR beta chain was sequenced within a study of PD-1 blockade in classical Hodgkin lymphoma. Generated by immunoSEQ multiplex PCR, the TCRdb table keeps only in-frame clones and is missing some. This table has around 30,000 clones, around 67% appearing once. The CDR3 length is 14 residues. Germline V gene data show CDR1 as SGHAT and CDR2 as FQNNGV. V lost 3 bases to trimming and J lost 6 bases; unmatched junction nucleotides: 5. The patients all showed relapse after autologous stem cell transplantation, while their brentuximab vedotin exposure varied. The chain recombines TRBV11-2 with TRBJ2-1; 7 bases are shared with TRBD2. Sequencing used peripheral blood mononuclear cells (PBMCs), obtained before the second cycle of nivolumab. This TCR derives from a human donor with classical Hodgkin lymphoma. The CDR3 spells CASSLLGGFNEQFF. DNA of the CDR3: TGTGCCAGCAGCTTGCTCGGGGGGTTCAATGAGCAGTTCTTC.